A selection of T cell receptor beta chains follows, all from one sample in a study of OX40 agonist ivuxolimab in advanced cancers. Repertoires were generated with immunoSEQ multiplex PCR, while TCRdb's copy carries only in-frame clones and drops some. The table lists roughly 50,000 clones, approximately 88% of them singletons, with 12% in the top ten. The material was CD4+ or CD8+ T cells sorted from blood, obtained in a trial of the OX40 agonist ivuxolimab. The receptors come from an adult with an advanced solid tumor such as melanoma, head and neck, liver or kidney cancer. The CDR3 runs from the conserved cysteine through the conserved F or W. Fields, in order: clone size, D gene, J gene, V gene, CDR3 DNA, CDR3 protein. The D gene is left open where the match is weak. Clone size is not always given. Where it is, it says once, few, many or a class for expanded clones.

size: -; D: TRBD2; J: TRBJ2-3; V: TRBV5-5; DNA: TGTGCCAGCAGCTTGGTTTGGCTAGCGGGGGAAAGCACAGATACGCAGTATTTT; CDR3: CASSLVWLAGESTDTQYF
size: -; D: TRBD1; J: TRBJ1-4; V: TRBV7-2; DNA: TGTGCCAGCAGCTCACAGGGGACAAATGAAAAACTGTTTTTT; CDR3: CASSSQGTNEKLFF
size: -; D: -; J: TRBJ1-1; V: TRBV5-6; DNA: TGTGCCAGCAGCTTGGAGGCCGCCAGGATGGTCACTGAAGCTTTCTTT; CDR3: CASSLEAARMVTEAFF
size: few; D: -; J: TRBJ2-2; V: TRBV4-1; DNA: TGCGCCAGCAGCCAGGTCATTCTAGGGCCGGCCACCGGGGAGCTGTTTTTT; CDR3: CASSQVILGPATGELFF
size: -; D: TRBD2; J: TRBJ2-3; V: TRBV7-2; DNA: TGTGCCAGCAGCTTAGCCTCTAGCGGGAGCTCTAGCACAGATACGCAGTATTTT; CDR3: CASSLASSGSSSTDTQYF
size: -; D: TRBD1; J: TRBJ1-1; V: TRBV5-5; DNA: TGTGCCAGCAGCTTGACGTCGGGACAGGGGGATGAAGCTTTCTTT; CDR3: CASSLTSGQGDEAFF
size: -; D: TRBD2; J: TRBJ2-3; V: TRBV5-1; DNA: TGCGCCAGCAGCCCCGGGACTAGCGGGGTCACAGATACGCAGTATTTT; CDR3: CASSPGTSGVTDTQYF
size: -; D: TRBD1; J: TRBJ2-2; V: TRBV19; DNA: TGTGCCAGTAGTACCTCCCCGGGACAGGGGGAGTCCGGGGAGCTGTTTTTT; CDR3: CASSTSPGQGESGELFF
size: once; D: TRBD2; J: TRBJ2-5; V: TRBV11-2; DNA: TGTGCCAGCAGCCCACGATCTAGCGGGAGTTGGTCGGAGACCCAGTACTTC; CDR3: CASSPRSSGSWSETQYF
size: -; D: -; J: TRBJ2-7; V: TRBV20-1; DNA: TGCAGTGCTGAAAGCACCTACGAGCAGTACTTC; CDR3: CSAESTYEQYF
size: -; D: TRBD1; J: TRBJ1-6; V: TRBV30; DNA: TGTGCCTGGAGTGTACCCCGGGCAGGGGGTATACCACCCCTCCACTTT; CDR3: CAWSVPRAGGIPPLHF
size: few; D: TRBD1; J: TRBJ2-7; V: TRBV7-6; DNA: TGTGCCAGCAGCACCCGGACAGGCCCTTGGGAGCAGTACTTC; CDR3: CASSTRTGPWEQYF
size: -; D: -; J: TRBJ1-1; V: TRBV2; DNA: TGTGCCAGCAGAGACCAGCTTGGGGCAGCCCAAAACACTGAAGCTTTCTTT; CDR3: CASRDQLGAAQNTEAFF
size: -; D: -; J: TRBJ2-4; V: TRBV28; DNA: TGTGCCAGCAGCCTGGACGGAAACATTCAGTACTTC; CDR3: CASSLDGNIQYF
size: -; D: TRBD2; J: TRBJ2-3; V: TRBV28; DNA: TGTGCCAGCAGTTGGACTAGCGGGGGCCAGGGTACGCAGTATTTT; CDR3: CASSWTSGGQGTQYF
size: once; D: -; J: TRBJ2-2; V: TRBV5-1; DNA: TGCGCCAGCAGACCCCTTGGCACCGGGGAGCTGTTTTTT; CDR3: CASRPLGTGELFF
size: -; D: TRBD2; J: TRBJ2-1; V: TRBV7-3; DNA: TGTGCCAGCAGCGTCCTTGGGACTAGCGGGAGTATCGGAGAGCAGTTCTTC; CDR3: CASSVLGTSGSIGEQFF
size: many; D: -; J: TRBJ1-4; V: TRBV12-5; DNA: TGTGCTAGTGGTTTGGACATTGAACTGTTTTTT; CDR3: CASGLDIELFF
size: -; D: TRBD2; J: TRBJ2-7; V: TRBV28; DNA: TGTGCCAGCAGTTTCCATCTAGCGGGGCTCTCCTACGAGCAGTACTTC; CDR3: CASSFHLAGLSYEQYF
size: -; D: -; J: TRBJ1-1; V: TRBV19; DNA: TGTGCCAGTAGTACCGCGGGGGTTAGCACTGAAGCTTTCTTT; CDR3: CASSTAGVSTEAFF
size: few; D: -; J: TRBJ1-1; V: TRBV4-2; DNA: TGTGCCAGCAGCCAAGATCGCGTGGACGCCACTGAAGCTTTCTTT; CDR3: CASSQDRVDATEAFF
size: -; D: TRBD1; J: TRBJ1-1; V: TRBV7-3; DNA: TGTGCCAGCAGCTTTACAGGGGGAACTGAAGCTTTCTTT; CDR3: CASSFTGGTEAFF
size: few; D: -; J: TRBJ2-3; V: TRBV5-1; DNA: TGCGCCAGCAGCTTGGCCACGGGAGTTTTGTCAGATACGCAGTATTTT; CDR3: CASSLATGVLSDTQYF
size: -; D: TRBD1; J: TRBJ1-2; V: TRBV5-4; DNA: TGTGCCAGCAGCTTGGAACAGGGGTCCTATGGCTACACCTTC; CDR3: CASSLEQGSYGYTF
size: -; D: -; J: TRBJ2-7; V: TRBV27; DNA: TGTGCCAGCAAATGGCTTGCAGGGGGGACCTACGAGCAGTACTTC; CDR3: CASKWLAGGTYEQYF
size: -; D: TRBD1; J: TRBJ1-1; V: TRBV5-4; DNA: TGTGCCAGCAGCTTAGACAGGGGGGAAACTGAAGCTTTCTTT; CDR3: CASSLDRGETEAFF
size: few; D: -; J: TRBJ2-1; V: TRBV7-9; DNA: TGTGCCAGCAGCTTAGACCCGGGAGTCCATGAGGTGGAGCAGTTCTTC; CDR3: CASSLDPGVHEVEQFF
size: -; D: TRBD2; J: TRBJ2-7; V: TRBV4-3; DNA: TGCGCCAGCAGCCAAGCGGTCGGGAGGGGGTACGAGCAGTACTTC; CDR3: CASSQAVGRGYEQYF
size: -; D: -; J: TRBJ2-3; V: TRBV19; DNA: TGTGCCAGTAGTATCTCCTCCGGGGCAGATACGCAGTATTTT; CDR3: CASSISSGADTQYF
size: -; D: -; J: TRBJ2-7; V: TRBV29-1; DNA: TGCAGCGCCTTAGACCCTACAGCGTCCTACGAGCAGTACTTC; CDR3: CSALDPTASYEQYF
size: few; D: TRBD2; J: TRBJ2-1; V: TRBV19; DNA: TGTGCCAGTAGTATATTAGCGGGAGTTTCCTACAATGAGCAGTTCTTC; CDR3: CASSILAGVSYNEQFF
size: once; D: TRBD2; J: TRBJ2-1; V: TRBV28; DNA: TGTGCCAGCAGTTCCAAACTAGCGGCGGACTACAATGAGCAGTTCTTC; CDR3: CASSSKLAADYNEQFF
size: -; D: -; J: TRBJ2-5; V: TRBV5-6; DNA: TGTGCCAGCAGCTTGGGTACCGACCAAGAGACCCAGTACTTC; CDR3: CASSLGTDQETQYF
size: -; D: TRBD2; J: TRBJ2-3; V: TRBV5-1; DNA: TGCGCCAGCAGCCCCCTACTAGCGGGAGGGATAGATACGCAGTATTTT; CDR3: CASSPLLAGGIDTQYF
size: -; D: TRBD2; J: TRBJ2-1; V: TRBV7-9; DNA: TGTGCCAGCAGCTGGCTTAGCGGGGGCGGTAGGAATGAGCAGTTCTTC; CDR3: CASSWLSGGGRNEQFF
size: -; D: -; J: TRBJ1-2; V: TRBV5-5; DNA: TGTGCCAGCAGCTTAGGGAGTAACTATGGCTACACCTTC; CDR3: CASSLGSNYGYTF
size: -; D: -; J: TRBJ1-3; V: TRBV7-2; DNA: TGTGCCAGCAGCACCCAAAGCGGGGTCTCTGGAAACACCATATATTTT; CDR3: CASSTQSGVSGNTIYF
size: -; D: -; J: TRBJ2-5; V: TRBV9; DNA: TGTGCCAGCAGCGCCAGAGGGGATGGGACAGAGACCCAGTACTTC; CDR3: CASSARGDGTETQYF
size: -; D: -; J: TRBJ2-5; V: TRBV10-3; DNA: TGTGCCATCAGTGAGGCAGAAATTACAGACACCCGAGAGACCCAGTACTTC; CDR3: CAISEAEITDTRETQYF
size: -; D: TRBD1; J: TRBJ1-6; V: TRBV14; DNA: TGTGCCAGCAGCCAAGGACTCCCAGGACAGGGGGTAGGGAATTCACCCCTCCACTTT; CDR3: CASSQGLPGQGVGNSPLHF
size: -; D: TRBD1; J: TRBJ2-3; V: TRBV27; DNA: TGTGCCAGCAGTTGGTTAGGAGATGGGACAGGGCAGACAGATACGCAGTATTTT; CDR3: CASSWLGDGTGQTDTQYF
size: -; D: -; J: TRBJ2-7; V: TRBV11-2; DNA: TGTGCCAGCAGCTTAGGAGGCTTGGGCTACGAGCAGTACTTC; CDR3: CASSLGGLGYEQYF
size: -; D: TRBD2; J: TRBJ2-3; V: TRBV19; DNA: TGTGCCAGTAGCGGACTAGCGGGGGGGCGAGATACGCAGTATTTT; CDR3: CASSGLAGGRDTQYF
size: once; D: -; J: TRBJ2-5; V: TRBV30; DNA: TGTGCCTGGAGCTCAATAGGGTCATTTTCAGAGACCCAGTACTTC; CDR3: CAWSSIGSFSETQYF
size: few; D: -; J: TRBJ1-1; V: TRBV30; DNA: TGTGCCTGGAGTGCCCCGAACACTGAAGCTTTCTTT; CDR3: CAWSAPNTEAFF
size: -; D: -; J: TRBJ2-4; V: TRBV27; DNA: TGTGCCAGCCCCGCGTTCCAGTACTTC; CDR3: CASPAFQYF
size: -; D: -; J: TRBJ1-1; V: TRBV15; DNA: TGTGCCACCAGCAGAGGAGGCTCCGACACTGAAGCTTTCTTT; CDR3: CATSRGGSDTEAFF
size: -; D: -; J: TRBJ1-5; V: TRBV18; DNA: TGTGCCAGCTCACCTTACAGGGAGCAGCCCCAGCATTTT; CDR3: CASSPYREQPQHF
size: -; D: TRBD2; J: TRBJ2-3; V: TRBV6-5; DNA: TGTGCCAGCACGGGGGGATCACTCACAGATACGCAGTATTTT; CDR3: CASTGGSLTDTQYF
size: -; D: -; J: TRBJ1-2; V: TRBV18; DNA: TGTGCCAGCTCACCGGATACTACATCTGGCTACACCTTC; CDR3: CASSPDTTSGYTF
size: -; D: TRBD2; J: TRBJ2-3; V: TRBV5-1; DNA: TGCGCCAGCAGGAGCGGGGGTAGCACAGATACGCAGTATTTT; CDR3: CASRSGGSTDTQYF
size: -; D: -; J: TRBJ1-3; V: TRBV30; DNA: TGTGCCTGGAGTACGCGGGACCGAAGCTCTGGAAACACCATATATTTT; CDR3: CAWSTRDRSSGNTIYF
size: -; D: -; J: TRBJ1-1; V: TRBV18; DNA: TGTGCCAGCTCACCAGAGGGGAACACTGAAGCTTTCTTT; CDR3: CASSPEGNTEAFF
size: few; D: -; J: TRBJ1-5; V: TRBV2; DNA: TGTGCCAGCAGCATTTCGGGGGGCGGAAATCAGCCCCAGCATTTT; CDR3: CASSISGGGNQPQHF
size: -; D: -; J: TRBJ2-3; V: TRBV30; DNA: TGTGCCTGGTGGCGCAGGGGTCCAGATACGCAGTATTTT; CDR3: CAWWRRGPDTQYF
size: -; D: -; J: TRBJ2-5; V: TRBV5-4; DNA: TGTGCCAGCAGCTTGGTTGACGGGATCGGGGCCCAGTACTTC; CDR3: CASSLVDGIGAQYF
size: -; D: -; J: TRBJ2-7; V: TRBV28; DNA: TGTGCCAGCAGTTCGTACAGGGAGAGGACCTACGAGCAGTACTTC; CDR3: CASSSYRERTYEQYF
size: -; D: -; J: TRBJ2-5; V: TRBV11-3; DNA: TGTGCCAGCAGCTTAGGGGGTGAAGAGACCCAGTACTTC; CDR3: CASSLGGEETQYF
size: -; D: TRBD2; J: TRBJ2-5; V: TRBV19; DNA: TGTGCCAGTAGTCCTGGGACTAGCGGGGGGCCGGGGACCCAGTACTTC; CDR3: CASSPGTSGGPGTQYF
size: -; D: -; J: TRBJ1-1; V: TRBV6-1; DNA: TGTGCCAGCAGTGAACAGCTGAACACTGAAGCTTTCTTT; CDR3: CASSEQLNTEAFF